The clone carrying this T cell receptor (beta chain) was detected once. This specimen comes from a study of blood T cell repertoires in COVID-19. Repertoires were generated with immunoSEQ multiplex PCR, while TCRdb's copy carries only in-frame clones and drops some. The sample includes about 280,000 clones, about four fifths of them seen just once. Per the germline V gene, CDR1 is MNHEY and CDR2 is SVGAGI. The CDR3 is made up of 14 amino acids. V dropped 8 bases and J dropped 4; count of bases not matched to a gene: 7. Material for sequencing was peripheral blood. This chain connects TRBV6-5 to TRBJ2-7; TRBD1 aligns across 11 bases. The sequence derives from a woman aged 50 to 65 who had recovered from COVID-19. CDR3 sequence (DNA): TGTGCCAGCCGAAATCGGGACAGGGGGTACGAGCAGTACTTC. Translated: CASRNRDRGYEQYF.